This is a list of T cell receptor beta chains from one sample in a study of human T cells and chemical hapten exposure. TCRdb passed the RACE reads through MiXCR, listing each CDR3 protein once. The sample contains tens of thousands of distinct CDR3 sequences, approximately 12% of which appear only once. Here the sequenced sample was whole blood, taken in connection with sensitization to the hapten diphenylcyclopropenone (DPC). Receptors were obtained from a woman between 40 and 55 years old with alopecia areata. Some clones in this sample may be carry-over from other donors' samples. Each CDR3 is given with its conserved first and last residue. The D gene is left open where the match is weak. A row's size may be missing; if present it is once, few, many or a size class.

clone size	J gene	V gene	D gene	CDR3 DNA	CDR3 protein
many	TRBJ2-7	TRBV9	-	TGTGCCAGCAGCGTAGGGCACGAAGGGCTGGGCGAGCAGTACTTC	CASSVGHEGLGEQYF
many	TRBJ2-2	TRBV4-2	TRBD1	TGTGCCAGCAGCCAAGAACCGGACAGGGCCCGGCGCGGGGAGCTGTTTTTT	CASSQEPDRARRGELFF
many	TRBJ2-2	TRBV5-1	-	TGCGCCAGCAGCTTGCGGACAACGAACACCGGGGAGCTGTTTTTT	CASSLRTTNTGELFF
few	TRBJ1-4	TRBV28	-	TGTGCCAGCAGTGACAACTTAGGGGAACGGTCGACTAATGAAAAACTGTTTTTT	CASSDNLGERSTNEKLFF
many	TRBJ1-6	TRBV2	-	TGTGCCAGCATAGAACAGAACAATTCACCCCTCCACTTT	CASIEQNNSPLHF
many	TRBJ2-4	TRBV3-1	-	TGTGCCAGCAGCTCGGAGGGGGGGTCAAACATTCAGTACTTC	CASSSEGGSNIQYF
few	TRBJ1-1	TRBV12-3/TRBV12-4	-	TGTGCCAGCAGCCCCGATTTCACTGAAGCTTTCTTT	CASSPDFTEAFF
many	TRBJ1-1	TRBV29-1	-	TGCAGCGTCGCTGAGCAGGGTTTGATGAACACTGAAGCTTTCTTT	CSVAEQGLMNTEAFF
-	TRBJ1-1	TRBV11-2	-	TGTGCCAGCAGCTTATCGGACCTCGTGGAGGCTTTCTTT	CASSLSDLVEAFF
many	TRBJ2-5	TRBV7-8	TRBD2	TGTGCCAGCCGCTGGCGGGGGGGCATAGAGACCCAGTACTTC	CASRWRGGIETQYF
many	TRBJ1-5	TRBV7-9	-	TGTGCCAGCAGCTTAGTAGGGGGTGAGCCCCAGCATTTT	CASSLVGGEPQHF
-	TRBJ2-5	TRBV21-1	-	TGTGCCAGCAGCAAAACCGACCAGCAAGAGACCCAGTACTTC	CASSKTDQQETQYF
many	TRBJ2-7	TRBV2	-	TGTGCCAGCAAGGGCACTACCTACGAGCAGTACTTC	CASKGTTYEQYF
few	TRBJ2-2	TRBV5-5	TRBD1	TGTGCCAGCAGCCCCGACAGGGGATTAAACACCGGGGAGCTGTTTTTT	CASSPDRGLNTGELFF
-	TRBJ2-7	TRBV28	-	TGTGCCAGCAGCTCCGGGGGGCAGGGCTCCTACGAGCAGTACTTC	CASSSGGQGSYEQYF
few	TRBJ2-7	TRBV29-1	-	TGCAGCGTTGAAGAGCCAGGGTCCAGCTCCTACGAGCAGTACTTC	CSVEEPGSSSYEQYF
many	TRBJ2-1	TRBV28	TRBD2	TGTGCCAGCATCGTCGCTAGCGGAGGGGAGCAGTTCTTC	CASIVASGGEQFF
-	TRBJ1-2	TRBV20-1	-	TGCAGTGCTAACTTGGACAGTAACTATGGCTACACCTTC	CSANLDSNYGYTF
few	TRBJ2-7	TRBV28	-	TGTGCCAGCAGCTTACCACCCCACTACGAGCAGTACTTC	CASSLPPHYEQYF
-	TRBJ1-4	TRBV10-3	TRBD1	TGTGCCATCAGTGAAGCCGGGACAGTTAATGAAAAACTGTTTTTT	CAISEAGTVNEKLFF
many	TRBJ2-3	TRBV5-1	-	TGCGCCAGCAGCTTGGCCCCAGGTTCAGATACGCAGTATTTT	CASSLAPGSDTQYF
many	TRBJ1-3	TRBV7-9	-	TGTGCCAGCAGCTTAGAGGGCTCTGGAAACACCATATATTTT	CASSLEGSGNTIYF
-	TRBJ2-2	TRBV2	TRBD2	TGTGCCAGCAGTGACACGGGGGGTAGGAGGGAGCTGTTTTTT	CASSDTGGRRELFF
many	TRBJ2-1	TRBV4-3	-	TGCGCCAGCAGCCCAGCCCGGGGCAGTCCCTCGATTGGGCAGTTCTTC	CASSPARGSPSIGQFF
few	TRBJ2-5	TRBV2	TRBD1	TGTGCCAGCACCGTGGACAGGGGCGAGGAGACCCAGTACTTC	CASTVDRGEETQYF
-	TRBJ1-4	TRBV28	-	TGTGCCAGCAAGGGGGACGTCGAAAATGAAAAACTGTTTTTT	CASKGDVENEKLFF
many	TRBJ2-7	TRBV29-1	-	TGCAGCGTTACCTACTCCTACGAGCAGTACTTC	CSVTYSYEQYF
many	TRBJ1-1	TRBV29-1	-	TGCAGCGGTGGGAAACAGGGTAAGGCTTTCTTT	CSGGKQGKAFF
few	TRBJ2-6	TRBV29-1	-	TGCAGCGTTGAAGACTACAGGGCTGGGGCCAACGTCCTGACTTTC	CSVEDYRAGANVLTF
many	TRBJ2-1	TRBV20-1	TRBD2	TGCAGTGCTGGGACTAGCGGGAGCGGCGATGAGCAGTTCTTC	CSAGTSGSGDEQFF
-	TRBJ1-2	TRBV5-6	-	TGTGCCAGCACCCCACGGGGAAAGGAGTATGGCTACACCTTC	CASTPRGKEYGYTF
many	TRBJ2-7	TRBV27	-	TGTGCCAGCAGTATAAGTCTGGGGGCAAGTAGGACCGAGCAGTACTTC	CASSISLGASRTEQYF
-	TRBJ2-4	TRBV11-2	-	TGTGCCAGCAGCTCCGGACAGGCGGGGAACAAAAACATTCAGTACTTC	CASSSGQAGNKNIQYF
many	TRBJ2-2	TRBV20-1	TRBD2	TGCAGTGCCGCCGGGACTAGCGGGAGAAGGACCGGGGAGCTGTTTTTT	CSAAGTSGRRTGELFF
few	TRBJ2-1	TRBV11-1	-	TGTGCCAGCAGCTTGGGTCTGCTGGAGGAGCAGTTCTTC	CASSLGLLEEQFF
once	TRBJ2-3	TRBV29-1	-	TGCAGCGTTGGACAGGGCACAGATACGCAGTATTTT	CSVGQGTDTQYF
-	TRBJ2-3	TRBV11-2	TRBD2	TGTGCCAGCAGCCAATTCGGGACTAGCGCACAAACAGATACGCAGTATTTT	CASSQFGTSAQTDTQYF
many	TRBJ1-2	TRBV12-3/TRBV12-4	-	TGTGCCAGCACCAGAGGGGGTTTTGGGCTCGACAACTATGGCTACACCTTC	CASTRGGFGLDNYGYTF
few	TRBJ2-2	TRBV29-1	-	TGCAGCGTACAGGCGAACACCGGGGAGCTGTTTTTT	CSVQANTGELFF
-	TRBJ2-1	TRBV20-1	TRBD2	TGCAGTGCTATGGGACTAGCGGGAGGGCCTGTTCAGTTCTTC	CSAMGLAGGPVQFF
-	TRBJ1-2	TRBV5-6	-	TGTGCCAGTCGGGGGGTCAGCACCTTCGGCTACACCTTC	CASRGVSTFGYTF
many	TRBJ1-5	TRBV19	-	TGTGCCAGTAGCCGTACCCGGGACATCAATCAGCCCCAGCATTTT	CASSRTRDINQPQHF
-	TRBJ2-3	TRBV4-1	-	TGCGCCGGCAGCCAAGACGGACTACTGGCGGATACGCAGTATTTT	CAGSQDGLLADTQYF
few	TRBJ1-1	TRBV7-2	TRBD1	TGTGCCAGCAGCTTCACAGGGGAAACTGAAGCTTTCTTT	CASSFTGETEAFF
few	TRBJ1-1	TRBV25-1	-	TGTGCCAGCAGTGAAGTAGGCCAGGGGTATCACACTGAAGCTTTCTTT	CASSEVGQGYHTEAFF
many	TRBJ2-5	TRBV7-9	-	TGTGCCAGCAGCTTAGAGGCTAGCGAGGGGACCCAGTACTTC	CASSLEASEGTQYF
-	TRBJ2-2	TRBV7-6	-	TGTGCCAGCAGCAAGGTTACCGGGACCCTGAACACCGGGGAGCTGTTTTTT	CASSKVTGTLNTGELFF
-	TRBJ1-1	TRBV7-9	-	TGTGCCAGCAGGCTGGGGGGAGCCTACAGCGCTGAAGCTTTCTTT	CASRLGGAYSAEAFF
many	TRBJ1-1	TRBV7-9	-	TGTGCCAGCAGCTTAGACGGAGGGCGCACTGAAGCTTTCTTT	CASSLDGGRTEAFF
few	TRBJ1-2	TRBV10-3	-	TGTGCCATCAGTCTACAGAACTATGGCTACACCTTC	CAISLQNYGYTF
-	TRBJ2-1	TRBV2	-	TGTGCCAGCAGTTCCCCGAGCACTGAGCAGTTCTTC	CASSSPSTEQFF
few	TRBJ2-7	TRBV4-3	-	TGCGCCAGCAGCCAAGATGTTTGGTACGAGCAGTACTTC	CASSQDVWYEQYF
many	TRBJ2-1	TRBV29-1	TRBD1	TGCAGCGTTGAGGGGACAGGAAGCGTAAAGTTCTTC	CSVEGTGSVKFF
-	TRBJ1-1	TRBV2	TRBD1	TGTGCCAGCAGCAGGGACAGGGTGACTGAAGCTTTCTTT	CASSRDRVTEAFF
many	TRBJ2-5	TRBV11-1	-	TGTGCCAGCAGCCGCACAAGTTCCTATCAAGAGACCCAGTACTTC	CASSRTSSYQETQYF
many	TRBJ2-1	TRBV14	TRBD1	TGTGCCAGCAGCCCCCCGGGACAGGAGACGTACAATGAGCAGTTCTTC	CASSPPGQETYNEQFF
-	TRBJ2-7	TRBV28	TRBD1	TGTGCCAGCAGAATGGACAGGGGGCGGGAGCAGTACTTC	CASRMDRGREQYF
few	TRBJ2-3	TRBV19	TRBD2	TGTGCCAGTAGTCCGCTAGCGGGAGCGCAGTATTTT	CASSPLAGAQYF